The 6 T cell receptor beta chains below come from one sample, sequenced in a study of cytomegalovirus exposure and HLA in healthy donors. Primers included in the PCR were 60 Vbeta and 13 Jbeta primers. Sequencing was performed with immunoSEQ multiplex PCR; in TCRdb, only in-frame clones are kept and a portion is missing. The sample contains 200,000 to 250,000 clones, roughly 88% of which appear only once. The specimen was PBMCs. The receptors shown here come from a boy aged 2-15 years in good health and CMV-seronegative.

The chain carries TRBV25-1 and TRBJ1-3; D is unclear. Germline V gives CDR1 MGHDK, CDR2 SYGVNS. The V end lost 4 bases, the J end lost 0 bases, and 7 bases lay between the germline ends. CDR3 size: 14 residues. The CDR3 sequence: CASSVGYSGNTIYF. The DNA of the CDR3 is TGTGCCAGCAGTGTCGGTTACTCTGGAAACACCATATATTTT.

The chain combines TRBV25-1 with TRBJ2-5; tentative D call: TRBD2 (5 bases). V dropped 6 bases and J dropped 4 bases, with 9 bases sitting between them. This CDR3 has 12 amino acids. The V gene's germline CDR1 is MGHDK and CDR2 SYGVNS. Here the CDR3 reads CASSGKGETQYF. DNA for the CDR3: TGTGCCAGCAGCGGGAAGGGAGAGACCCAGTACTTC. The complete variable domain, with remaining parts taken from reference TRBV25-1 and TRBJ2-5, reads EADIYQTPRYLVIGTGKKITLECSQTMGHDKMYWYQQDPGMELHLIHYSYGVNSTEKGDLSSESTVSRIRTEHFPLTLESARPSHTSQYLCASSGKGETQYFGPGTRLLVL.

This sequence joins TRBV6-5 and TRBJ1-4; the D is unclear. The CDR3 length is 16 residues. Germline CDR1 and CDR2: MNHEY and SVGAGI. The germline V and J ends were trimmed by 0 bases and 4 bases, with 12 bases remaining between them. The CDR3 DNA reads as TGTGCCAGCAGTTACTCGTCCGGGTCTCGTAATGAAAAACTGTTTTTT. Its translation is CASSYSSGSRNEKLFF.

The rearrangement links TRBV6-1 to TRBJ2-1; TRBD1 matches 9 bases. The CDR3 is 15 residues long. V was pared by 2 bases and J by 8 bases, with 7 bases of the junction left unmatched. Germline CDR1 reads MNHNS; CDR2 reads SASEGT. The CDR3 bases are TGTGCCAGCAGTGAACCCGGGACAGGGAATGATGAGCAGTTCTTC. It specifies CASSEPGTGNDEQFF.

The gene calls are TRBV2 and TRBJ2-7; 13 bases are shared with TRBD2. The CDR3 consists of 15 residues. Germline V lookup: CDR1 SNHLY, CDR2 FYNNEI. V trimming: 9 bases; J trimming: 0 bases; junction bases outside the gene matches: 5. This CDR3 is CARGLAGRSSYEQYF. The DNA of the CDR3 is TGTGCCAGGGGACTAGCGGGACGGAGCTCCTACGAGCAGTACTTC.

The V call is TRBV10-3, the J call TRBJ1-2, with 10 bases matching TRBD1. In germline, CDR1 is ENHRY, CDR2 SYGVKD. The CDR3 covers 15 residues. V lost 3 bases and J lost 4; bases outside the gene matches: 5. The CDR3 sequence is CAISEGQGGPYGYTF. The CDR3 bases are TGTGCCATCAGTGAAGGACAGGGGGGGCCCTATGGCTACACCTTC.